One T cell receptor (beta chain) is described in this entry. The record originates from a study of blood T cell repertoires in COVID-19. Study context: Donors in the United States, Italy and Spain gave samples during acute or convalescent COVID-19. PBMCs, B-cell-depleted T cells, or T cells were the source of the cDNA or gDNA that made up the material.

Methods used by the authors: From reference gene primer amplification, estimates of nucleated cell counts were derived. The repertoire was sequenced with immunoSEQ multiplex PCR; TCRdb's copy has only in-frame clones and lacks some. The V and J calls and the clone size are those of that table, but D and trimming were determined from the DNA. The sample shows hundreds of thousands of clones, approximately 91% of them seen only once. Unmatched junction bases numbered 14, after V lost 0 bases and J lost 5 bases. Germline assignment: CDR1 SGHNT and CDR2 YENEEA. The CDR3 runs to 18 residues. Ages ranged from about 18 to 89 years, with residence in around 24 US areas.

Sequenced: PBMCs or T cells enriched from blood (not recorded which). This receptor was identified in a woman aged 40 to 50 who had recovered from COVID-19. The chain combines TRBV11-3 with TRBJ2-5; 8 bases line up with TRBD1. For the CDR3, the DNA is TGTGCCAGCAGCTTAGATAGTGGCCTGACAGGGGCGGGGGAGACCCAGTACTTC. Residues: CASSLDSGLTGAGETQYF.